This T cell receptor beta chain was captured by sequencing in a study of monozygotic twins with inflammatory bowel disease. Notes on the study in general: Variability in patient repertoires may have come partly from differing immunosuppressive treatments.

Worth noting for this clonotype: Its antigen is still unknown.

cDNA synthesis was performed in eight separate reactions for each sample. TCRdb reprocessed the 5' RACE reads and stores each CDR3 protein as one record, lacking DNA. This sample's table has about 160,000 distinct CDR3 sequences. Germline V gene data show CDR1 as SGHTA and CDR2 as FQGTGA. The CDR3 runs 13 residues. An approximately 2.5 ml blood sample was drawn per donor. The origin of this receptor is a human donor with ulcerative colitis or Crohn's disease, or a healthy co-twin of an affected twin (not recorded which). Sequenced material: blood. The J gene is TRBJ2-7, the V gene TRBV7-3; TCRdb calls TRBD2, which cannot be checked without DNA. The CDR3 loop is CASSSGPAGEQYF.